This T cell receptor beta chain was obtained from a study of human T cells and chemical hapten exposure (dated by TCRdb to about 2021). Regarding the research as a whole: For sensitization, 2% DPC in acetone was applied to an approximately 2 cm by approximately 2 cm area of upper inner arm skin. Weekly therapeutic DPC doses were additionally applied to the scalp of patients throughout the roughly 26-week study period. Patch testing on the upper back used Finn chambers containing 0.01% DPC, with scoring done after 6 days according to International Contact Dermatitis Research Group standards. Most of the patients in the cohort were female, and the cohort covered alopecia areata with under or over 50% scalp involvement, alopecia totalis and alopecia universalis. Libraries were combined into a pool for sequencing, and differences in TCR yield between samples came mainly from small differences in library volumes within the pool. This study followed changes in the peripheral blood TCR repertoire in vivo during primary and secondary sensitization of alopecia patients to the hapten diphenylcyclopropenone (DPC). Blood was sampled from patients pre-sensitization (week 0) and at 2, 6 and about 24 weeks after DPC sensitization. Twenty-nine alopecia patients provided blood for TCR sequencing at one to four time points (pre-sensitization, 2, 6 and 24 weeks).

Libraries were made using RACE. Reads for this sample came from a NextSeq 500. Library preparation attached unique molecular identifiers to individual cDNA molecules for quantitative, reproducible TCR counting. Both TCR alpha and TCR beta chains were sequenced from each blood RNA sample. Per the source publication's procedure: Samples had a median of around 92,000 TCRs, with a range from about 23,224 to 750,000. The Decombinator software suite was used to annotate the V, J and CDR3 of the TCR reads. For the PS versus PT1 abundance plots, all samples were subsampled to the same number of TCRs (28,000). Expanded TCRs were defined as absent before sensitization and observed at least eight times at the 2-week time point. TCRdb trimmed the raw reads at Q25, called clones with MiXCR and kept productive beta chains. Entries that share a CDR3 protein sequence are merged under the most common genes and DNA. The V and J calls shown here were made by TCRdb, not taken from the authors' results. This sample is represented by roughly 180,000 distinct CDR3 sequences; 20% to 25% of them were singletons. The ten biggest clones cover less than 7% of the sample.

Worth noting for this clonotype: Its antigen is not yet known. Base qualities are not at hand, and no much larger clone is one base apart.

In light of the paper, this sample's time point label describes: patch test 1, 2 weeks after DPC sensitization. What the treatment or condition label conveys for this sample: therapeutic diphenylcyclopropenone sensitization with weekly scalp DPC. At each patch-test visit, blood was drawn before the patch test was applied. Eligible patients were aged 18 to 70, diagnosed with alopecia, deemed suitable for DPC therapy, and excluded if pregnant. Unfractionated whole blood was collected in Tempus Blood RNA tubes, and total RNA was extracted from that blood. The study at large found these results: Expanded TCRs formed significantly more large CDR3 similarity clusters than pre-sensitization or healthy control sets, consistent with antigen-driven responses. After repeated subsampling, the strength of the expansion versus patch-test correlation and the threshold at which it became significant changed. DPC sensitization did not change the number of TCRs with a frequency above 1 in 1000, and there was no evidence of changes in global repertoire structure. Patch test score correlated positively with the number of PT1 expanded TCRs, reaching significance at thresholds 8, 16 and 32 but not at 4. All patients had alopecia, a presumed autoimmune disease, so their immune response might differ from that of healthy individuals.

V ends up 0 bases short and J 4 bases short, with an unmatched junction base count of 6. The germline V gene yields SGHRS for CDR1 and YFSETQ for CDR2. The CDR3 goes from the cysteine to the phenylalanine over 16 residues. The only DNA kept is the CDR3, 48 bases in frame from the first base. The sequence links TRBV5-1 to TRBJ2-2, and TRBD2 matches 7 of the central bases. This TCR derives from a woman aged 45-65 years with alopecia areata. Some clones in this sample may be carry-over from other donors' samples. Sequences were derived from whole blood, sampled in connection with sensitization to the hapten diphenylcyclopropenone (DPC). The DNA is TGCGCCAGCAGCTTGGCCTCCGGCGGGGGCACCGGGGAGCTGTTTTTT. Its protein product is CASSLASGGGTGELFF.